Listed below are T cell receptor beta chains from one sample, sequenced in a study of shared clonotypes between healthy human individuals. Profiling relied on immunoSEQ multiplex PCR, and the TCRdb table lists in-frame clones only, not all of them. The sample holds 560,000 or so clones, approximately 96% seen once. The sample consisted of naive CD8+ T cells sorted from blood. These receptors all come from a woman in her twenties or thirties in good health. Each CDR3 is given without its conserved first and last residue. Fields, in order: clone size, J gene, CDR3 length, V gene, CDR3 protein. Clone size is given for some rows only: seen once, a few or many times, or a class if the clone is expanded.

- - 12 TRBV13 ASSSQLGGYEQY
- TRBJ2-2 10 TRBV29-1 SVELPPGELF
- TRBJ2-7 11 TRBV6-1 ASLGTLDYEQY
- TRBJ2-1 13 TRBV2 ASSTGVKSYNEQF
- TRBJ1-5 11 TRBV2 ASSETVGQPQH
- TRBJ2-5 10 TRBV6-1 AITMDAETQY
- TRBJ2-3 15 TRBV7-6 ASSLAGGGASTDTQY
- TRBJ1-2 12 TRBV27 ASSLSIEGPGYT
- TRBJ1-1 13 TRBV5-3 ASSYPGLMNTEAF
- TRBJ2-7 11 TRBV5-4 ASSSRDGYEQY
- TRBJ2-7 10 TRBV28 ASSLVGDEQY
- TRBJ2-7 14 TRBV4-1 ASSLLTGGASYEQY
- TRBJ2-5 15 TRBV6-1 ASSEAGGGRGLETQY
- TRBJ2-1 12 TRBV21-1 ASSPWGNYNEQF
- TRBJ1-4 16 TRBV5-4 ASSSLGQGAATNEKLF
- TRBJ2-3 16 TRBV4-1 ASSQTRGAGGNTDTQY
- TRBJ2-7 10 TRBV7-3 ASSPEGPGGG
- TRBJ2-7 11 TRBV5-6 ASSLGASYEQY
- TRBJ1-1 13 TRBV28 ASSLWNSKNTEAF
- TRBJ1-3 14 TRBV5-6 ASSLSGAPSGNTIY
- TRBJ2-3 15 TRBV5-4 ASSSSGQGALTDTQY
- TRBJ2-7 14 TRBV2 ASSLGGRAGGYEQY
- TRBJ2-5 12 TRBV2 ASTHTRTRETQY
- TRBJ2-7 13 TRBV5-1 ASSHGQGGTYEQY
few TRBJ1-1 12 TRBV2 ATSTQFGGTEAF
- TRBJ2-7 12 TRBV29-1 SVAPGTGSDEQY
- TRBJ1-2 13 TRBV2 ASTINGQGNYGYT
- TRBJ2-1 14 TRBV6-6 ASSYSGLTHYNEQF
- TRBJ1-5 12 TRBV19 ASSIDQGIQPQH
- TRBJ2-1 13 TRBV28 ASSLGERSYNEQF
- TRBJ1-2 13 TRBV9 ASSVGGRVNYGYT
- TRBJ2-7 11 TRBV10-1 ASSGGPSYEQY
- TRBJ2-2 16 TRBV5-8 ASSLGKEDRGLTGELF
- TRBJ2-2 14 TRBV27 ASSSISGRDLGELF
- TRBJ1-4 11 TRBV5-6 ASSQDSNEKLF
- TRBJ2-3 11 TRBV6-5 ASSQDPPDTQY
- TRBJ2-7 13 TRBV2 ASTRPGLSSYEQY
- TRBJ2-7 12 TRBV5-6 ASSLAGRPYEQY
- TRBJ2-5 14 TRBV7-9 ASSPPYAYQQETQY
- TRBJ1-1 12 TRBV28 ASSIQGAGTEAF
- TRBJ2-5 13 TRBV6-5 ASRMTSGSGETQY
- TRBJ2-3 14 TRBV7-8 ASSFSGGSFADTQY
- TRBJ1-2 11 TRBV30 AWISEARYGYT
- TRBJ2-7 11 TRBV6-5 ASSYSGDYEQY
- TRBJ1-1 12 TRBV9 ASSANTGVTEAF
- TRBJ2-1 10 TRBV7-8 ASSSMLETLF
- TRBJ1-5 15 TRBV28 ASSFPSGDRVDQPQH
once TRBJ2-7 11 TRBV28 ASRPTDDYEQY
- TRBJ1-5 12 TRBV28 ASSQTGLPQPQH
- TRBJ2-7 10 TRBV28 ASSFVDYEQY
once TRBJ1-1 9 TRBV5-6 ASSLAGTSF
- TRBJ2-1 13 TRBV5-1 ASSLGAGVRHEQF
- TRBJ2-1 14 TRBV4-2 ASSQVSASGRDEQF
once TRBJ2-3 13 TRBV5-4 ASNYGPRSTDTQY